The 10 T cell receptor beta chains below come from one sample, sequenced in a study of regulatory T cells in long-lasting Graves disease. Time point specified: newly diagnosed GD, antithyroid drugs for less than 3 months. Generation of the TCR library employed RNA extracted from PBMCs. CDR3-region Arm-PCR and iRepertoire HTBI primers produced the TCR beta libraries. TCRdb analysed the multiplex PCR reads with MiXCR anew, one entry per CDR3 protein. The sample lists roughly 440,000 distinct CDR3 sequences; about 17% were seen once. These data also formed part of another study, on T cells in Graves' hyperthyroidism and ophthalmopathy.

Specimen: peripheral blood mononuclear cells (PBMCs), collected at new diagnosis, from a patient treated with antithyroid drugs. The receptors stem from a woman between 18 and 29 years old with Graves disease.

This clonotype came up many times. The chain recombines TRBV20-1 with TRBJ2-7; possible D gene TRBD1, 5 bases. This CDR3 has 15 amino acids. Trimming shortened V by 4 bases and J by 1 base, and 17 bases separated the two germline ends. CDR1 and CDR2 (germline): DFQATT, SNEGSKA (reference sequence). CDR3 protein: CSANPGQGKSYEQYF. In nucleotides, the CDR3 is TGCAGTGCTAACCCTGGGCAGGGCAAATCCTACGAGCAGTACTTC.

Turning to this clonotype: This may be a read error, as it is one base from a much larger clone. CDR3 sequence (DNA): TGTGCCACCAGCAAGGACACCGGGGGGCTGTTTTTT. Protein: CATSKDTGGLFF. The chain is built from TRBV15 and TRBJ2-2; the D gene is possibly TRBD2 (6 bases). Germline V lookup: CDR1 LNHNV, CDR2 YYDKDF (reference sequence). The length of the CDR3 is 12 residues.

The CDR3 region is CASSLRTSGFAPSTDTQYF. CDR3 in DNA: TGTGCCAGCAGTTTAAGGACTAGCGGATTCGCCCCTAGCACAGATACGCAGTATTTT. The gene calls are TRBV28 and TRBJ2-3, with TRBD2 identical over 10 bases. This CDR3 is 19 amino acids long. The V gene's germline CDR1 is MDHEN and CDR2 SYDVKM. V was clipped by 2 bases and J by 0 bases; unmatched bases: 11.

The chain has TRBV20-1 and TRBJ2-1, with D hard to call. V was pared by 3 bases and J by 9 bases, with 6 bases between. This CDR3 has 10 amino acids. CDR1 is DFQATT and CDR2 is SNEGSKA in the germline V gene (reference sequence). The DNA for the CDR3 is TGCAGTGCTAGTCGGGTTGAGCAGTTCTTC. This sequence encodes CSASRVEQFF.

The chain combines TRBV11-1 with TRBJ2-1; no reliable D call. TRBJ2-5 explains the end of the DNA better; the J call may be wrong. Germline V lookup: CDR1 SGHAT, CDR2 FQDESV (reference sequence). The CDR3 length is 14 residues. This CDR3 is CASSLDRFQETQYF. In DNA form, the CDR3 reads TGTGCCAGCAGCTTAGATCGCTTCCAAGAGACCCAGTACTTC.

The chain is built from TRBV12-3 or TRBV12-4 and TRBJ2-7; D is unresolved. This CDR3 region has 13 residues. Between the trimmed V and J ends, which lost 4 bases and 6 bases, there was a span of 13 bases. DNA of the CDR3: TGTGCCAGCAGTTATAATCCCCCGGGCGAGCAGTACTTC. It is translated as CASSYNPPGEQYF.

The rearrangement joins TRBV27 to TRBJ1-2, with TRBD1 as a possible D gene (5 bases). Germline CDR1 is MNHEY and CDR2 is SMNVEV (reference sequence). The CDR3 totals 14 residues. V gave up 5 bases and J gave up 7 bases, with 17 bases separating them. The CDR3 DNA is TGTGCCAGCAGTCCTCGGGGAGGGGCGGTTGGCTACACCTTC. Amino acids: CASSPRGGAVGYTF.

Many counts were recorded for this clonotype. The CDR3 coding sequence is TGCAGTGCTAGAGACCCTAGCAGATACAATGAGCAGTTCTTC. Translating it yields CSARDPSRYNEQFF. The chain employs TRBV20-1 and TRBJ2-1, with D perhaps matching TRBD2 (5 bases). Deletions cut 0 bases from V and 4 bases from J, with 10 bases between. Germline V lookup: CDR1 DFQATT, CDR2 SNEGSKA (reference sequence). The CDR3 has 14 amino acids.

There are a few counts of this clonotype. CDR3 in amino acids: CSAPSINYQETQYF. Here the CDR3 DNA reads TGCAGTGCTCCGTCGATAAACTACCAAGAGACCCAGTACTTC. The chain recombines TRBV20-1 with TRBJ2-5, with D hard to call. The germline V gene encodes CDR1 DFQATT and CDR2 SNEGSKA (reference sequence). This CDR3 has 14 residues. V was trimmed by 5 bases and J by 0 bases, leaving 13 bases between them.

This clonotype was seen repeatedly, ten times or more. J is TRBJ2-3 and V is TRBV30, with 8 positions matching TRBD1. With V trimmed by 7 bases and J by 1 base, 1 base remained unmatched. Germline CDR1 GTSNPN, CDR2 SVGIG (reference sequence). The length of the CDR3 is 12 residues. CDR3 loop: CALDRGTDTQYF. CDR3 bases: TGTGCCTTGGACAGGGGCACAGATACGCAGTATTTT.